A selection of T cell receptor beta chains follows, all from one sample in a study of T cells in Graves' hyperthyroidism and ophthalmopathy. TCRdb called the multiplex PCR reads again in MiXCR, with one record for every CDR3 protein. The sample yields 350,000 to 500,000 distinct CDR3 sequences, around 13% seen once. Sequencing input: blood. Source of these receptors: a woman younger than 35 with Graves' hyperthyroidism. Both conserved end residues are part of each CDR3. Fields, in order: clone size, V gene, J gene, D gene, CDR3 DNA, CDR3 protein. The D gene is left open where the match is weak. Clone size is given for some rows only: seen once, a few or many times, or a class if the clone is expanded.

clone size: many; V gene: TRBV19; J gene: TRBJ2-1; D gene: TRBD2; CDR3 DNA: TGTGCCAGTAGGACTAGCGGGAGGGCCGGGGTCTATGAGCAGTTCTTC; CDR3 protein: CASRTSGRAGVYEQFF
clone size: -; V gene: TRBV4-1; J gene: TRBJ2-7; D gene: -; CDR3 DNA: TGCGCCAGCAGCCAAACAAACACGGAGCTCATCCGGGAGCAGTACTTC; CDR3 protein: CASSQTNTELIREQYF
clone size: few; V gene: TRBV19; J gene: TRBJ2-7; D gene: TRBD2; CDR3 DNA: TGTGCCAGTAGTATAGCATCTAGCGGGACCCACGAGCAGTACTTC; CDR3 protein: CASSIASSGTHEQYF
clone size: many; V gene: TRBV20-1; J gene: TRBJ2-5; D gene: TRBD2; CDR3 DNA: TGCAGTGCTGCGACTAGCGGAGAACAAGAGACCCAGTACTTC; CDR3 protein: CSAATSGEQETQYF
clone size: -; V gene: TRBV4-1; J gene: TRBJ2-1; D gene: -; CDR3 DNA: TGCGCCAGCAGCCAAGATCCAGTGAGCTCCTACAATGAGCAGTTCTTC; CDR3 protein: CASSQDPVSSYNEQFF
clone size: -; V gene: TRBV7-3; J gene: TRBJ2-3; D gene: -; CDR3 DNA: TGTGCCAGCAGCCCGACTAGGAAGTCGGATACGCAGTATTTT; CDR3 protein: CASSPTRKSDTQYF
clone size: -; V gene: TRBV20-1; J gene: TRBJ2-1; D gene: TRBD2; CDR3 DNA: TGCAGTGCTAGCCTTCCCACACTAGCGGGGGCCTTTTACAATGAGCAGTTCTTC; CDR3 protein: CSASLPTLAGAFYNEQFF
clone size: -; V gene: TRBV4-3; J gene: TRBJ1-1; D gene: TRBD1; CDR3 DNA: TGCGCCAGCAGCCAACCGGGACAGAAAGCTTTCTTT; CDR3 protein: CASSQPGQKAFF
clone size: -; V gene: TRBV6-1; J gene: TRBJ1-6; D gene: TRBD1; CDR3 DNA: TGTGCCAGCAGTGAACGGACAGGGGACGGCTATAATTCACCCCTCCACTTT; CDR3 protein: CASSERTGDGYNSPLHF
clone size: many; V gene: TRBV30; J gene: TRBJ1-1; D gene: -; CDR3 DNA: TGTGCCTGGAGTGTACGCCACGGCACTGAAGCTTTCTTT; CDR3 protein: CAWSVRHGTEAFF
clone size: many; V gene: TRBV5-5; J gene: TRBJ1-2; D gene: -; CDR3 DNA: TGTGCCAGCAGCCCGGCCAGGGCCAACTATGGCTACACCTTC; CDR3 protein: CASSPARANYGYTF
clone size: few; V gene: TRBV5-1; J gene: TRBJ2-5; D gene: -; CDR3 DNA: TGCGCCAGCAGCGGGTCGGGGGGCCCCTCACAAGAGACCCAGTACTTC; CDR3 protein: CASSGSGGPSQETQYF
clone size: many; V gene: TRBV20-1; J gene: TRBJ1-1; D gene: -; CDR3 DNA: TGCAGTGCTAGCCCCGGCGGTATGAACACTGAAGCTTTCTTT; CDR3 protein: CSASPGGMNTEAFF
clone size: many; V gene: TRBV18; J gene: TRBJ1-1; D gene: -; CDR3 DNA: TGTGCCAGCTCAGCACCTGAGAACACTGAAGCTTTCTTT; CDR3 protein: CASSAPENTEAFF
clone size: -; V gene: TRBV3-1; J gene: TRBJ2-5; D gene: TRBD2; CDR3 DNA: TGTGCCAGCAGCGGAAGACCTAAGGGCAGCTCTAGCGGGGTGGGCGCAGAGACCCAGTACTTC; CDR3 protein: CASSGRPKGSSSGVGAETQYF
clone size: few; V gene: TRBV19; J gene: TRBJ2-1; D gene: TRBD2; CDR3 DNA: TGTGCCAGTAGGGTAGGACTAGCGGATTACAATGAGCAGTTCTTC; CDR3 protein: CASRVGLADYNEQFF
clone size: -; V gene: TRBV4-1; J gene: TRBJ2-3; D gene: -; CDR3 DNA: TGCGCCAGCAGCCCAAATGGGAGACGGGGGGCGGATACGCAGTATTTT; CDR3 protein: CASSPNGRRGADTQYF
clone size: many; V gene: TRBV6-1; J gene: TRBJ2-7; D gene: TRBD2; CDR3 DNA: TGTGCCAGCAGTGCCGGGACTAGCGGCTCCTACGAGCAGTACTTC; CDR3 protein: CASSAGTSGSYEQYF
clone size: many; V gene: TRBV12-3/TRBV12-4; J gene: TRBJ2-3; D gene: TRBD2; CDR3 DNA: TGTGCCAGCAGTTTAGGCGGGGGTAGCACAGATACGCAGTATTTT; CDR3 protein: CASSLGGGSTDTQYF
clone size: few; V gene: TRBV7-2; J gene: TRBJ1-1; D gene: TRBD1; CDR3 DNA: TGTGCCAGCAGCGTAAACAGGGGGAGTTGGAACACTGAAGCTTTCTTT; CDR3 protein: CASSVNRGSWNTEAFF
clone size: many; V gene: TRBV10-3; J gene: TRBJ2-7; D gene: -; CDR3 DNA: TGTGCCATCAGAGAGGGCCGGAACCGGTACGAGCAGTACTTC; CDR3 protein: CAIREGRNRYEQYF
clone size: -; V gene: TRBV7-6; J gene: TRBJ2-1; D gene: TRBD2; CDR3 DNA: TGTGCCAGCAGCCCGGAGACTAGCGGGTCCAATGAGCAGTTCTTC; CDR3 protein: CASSPETSGSNEQFF
clone size: many; V gene: TRBV27; J gene: TRBJ2-1; D gene: -; CDR3 DNA: TGTGCCAGCAGCCTCAATGGTCCGTACAATGAGCAGTTCTTC; CDR3 protein: CASSLNGPYNEQFF
clone size: -; V gene: TRBV11-2; J gene: TRBJ1-5; D gene: TRBD1; CDR3 DNA: TGTGCCAGCAGCTTAGGATCAGGGGGCGCCGGCAATCAGCCCCAGCATTTT; CDR3 protein: CASSLGSGGAGNQPQHF
clone size: few; V gene: TRBV29-1; J gene: TRBJ2-7; D gene: TRBD2; CDR3 DNA: TGCAGCGTCACCCCGGGGGGGTCCTACGAGCAGTACTTC; CDR3 protein: CSVTPGGSYEQYF
clone size: many; V gene: TRBV5-1; J gene: TRBJ2-2; D gene: -; CDR3 DNA: TGCGCCAGCAGCTTGGATACTAGGAACACCGGGGAGCTGTTTTTT; CDR3 protein: CASSLDTRNTGELFF
clone size: many; V gene: TRBV5-5; J gene: TRBJ1-1; D gene: -; CDR3 DNA: TGTGCCAGCAGTCATCGGACGGGGAACACTGAAGCTTTCTTT; CDR3 protein: CASSHRTGNTEAFF
clone size: many; V gene: TRBV7-9; J gene: TRBJ2-7; D gene: -; CDR3 DNA: TGTGCCAGCAGTCCACGTACGAGACTAGGATACGAGCAGTACTTC; CDR3 protein: CASSPRTRLGYEQYF
clone size: -; V gene: TRBV6-1; J gene: TRBJ2-5; D gene: -; CDR3 DNA: TGTGCCAGCAGTGAATTGGGCCGAGAGACCCAGTACTTC; CDR3 protein: CASSELGRETQYF
clone size: many; V gene: TRBV6-6; J gene: TRBJ2-2; D gene: -; CDR3 DNA: TGTGCCAGCAGTTACGGGAACCAGAACACCGGGGAGCTGTTTTTT; CDR3 protein: CASSYGNQNTGELFF
clone size: many; V gene: TRBV30; J gene: TRBJ2-5; D gene: -; CDR3 DNA: TGTGCCTGGAGTCCAGAGAATTGGGAGACCCAGTACTTC; CDR3 protein: CAWSPENWETQYF
clone size: many; V gene: TRBV2; J gene: TRBJ1-2; D gene: -; CDR3 DNA: TGTGCCAGCAGTGAAAGGTCGTGGGCAGACTCTAACTATGGCTACACCTTC; CDR3 protein: CASSERSWADSNYGYTF
clone size: many; V gene: TRBV30; J gene: TRBJ1-1; D gene: TRBD1; CDR3 DNA: TGTGCCTGGAGTGGCAGGGGGGACACTGAAGCTTTCTTT; CDR3 protein: CAWSGRGDTEAFF
clone size: many; V gene: TRBV7-8; J gene: TRBJ2-7; D gene: -; CDR3 DNA: TGTGCCAGCAGCTTAGATTCGGTAGGCGAGCAGTACTTC; CDR3 protein: CASSLDSVGEQYF
clone size: -; V gene: TRBV7-7; J gene: TRBJ2-1; D gene: -; CDR3 DNA: TGTGCTAGCAGCCGTGGCAGTTCCTACAATGAGCAGTTCTTC; CDR3 protein: CASSRGSSYNEQFF
clone size: many; V gene: TRBV7-8; J gene: TRBJ1-1; D gene: TRBD1; CDR3 DNA: TGTGCCAGCAGTGAACGGACAGGAAACACTGAAGCTTTCTTT; CDR3 protein: CASSERTGNTEAFF
clone size: many; V gene: TRBV20-1; J gene: TRBJ2-1; D gene: TRBD1; CDR3 DNA: TGCAGTGCTAGAAGGGCGGGACAGGGTTTTTACAATGAGCAGTTCTTC; CDR3 protein: CSARRAGQGFYNEQFF
clone size: many; V gene: TRBV7-2; J gene: TRBJ1-4; D gene: -; CDR3 DNA: TGTGCCAGCAGCCGAGGGTCGGGGGTGGGTGAAAAACTGTTTTTT; CDR3 protein: CASSRGSGVGEKLFF
clone size: many; V gene: TRBV2; J gene: TRBJ2-5; D gene: TRBD1; CDR3 DNA: TGTGCCAGTTGGAGGCCTGGACAGGGTGGGGAGACCCAGTACTTC; CDR3 protein: CASWRPGQGGETQYF
clone size: many; V gene: TRBV28; J gene: TRBJ1-2; D gene: TRBD1; CDR3 DNA: TGTGCCAGCAGTCTGCCCCAAAACAGGGGTGGCTACACCTTC; CDR3 protein: CASSLPQNRGGYTF
clone size: many; V gene: TRBV6-1; J gene: TRBJ1-4; D gene: -; CDR3 DNA: TGTGCCAGCAGTGAATCGGTCAGCGGAGAAAAACTGTTTTTT; CDR3 protein: CASSESVSGEKLFF
clone size: many; V gene: TRBV6-2/TRBV6-3; J gene: TRBJ2-7; D gene: TRBD2; CDR3 DNA: TGTGCCAGCAGTTACTCTAGCGGGGCCTCCTACGAGCAGTACTTC; CDR3 protein: CASSYSSGASYEQYF
clone size: many; V gene: TRBV30; J gene: TRBJ2-1; D gene: -; CDR3 DNA: TGTGCCTGGAGTGACAATGAGCAGTTCTTC; CDR3 protein: CAWSDNEQFF
clone size: -; V gene: TRBV6-1; J gene: TRBJ2-1; D gene: -; CDR3 DNA: TGTGCCAGCACCGACCCCAACAAAGGCTGGCAGTTCTTC; CDR3 protein: CASTDPNKGWQFF
clone size: many; V gene: TRBV11-2; J gene: TRBJ1-6; D gene: TRBD1; CDR3 DNA: TGTGCCAGCAGCTTTCATCTGGGACAGGATAATTCACCCCTCCACTTT; CDR3 protein: CASSFHLGQDNSPLHF
clone size: -; V gene: TRBV7-9; J gene: TRBJ1-1; D gene: -; CDR3 DNA: TGTGCCAGCAGCTCCCTACTTCCCTCCGAAGCTTTCTTT; CDR3 protein: CASSSLLPSEAFF
clone size: -; V gene: TRBV11-2; J gene: TRBJ2-7; D gene: TRBD1; CDR3 DNA: TGTGCCAGCAGCTTCGGGGGACAGGGGGTTACCTACGAGCAGTACTTC; CDR3 protein: CASSFGGQGVTYEQYF
clone size: -; V gene: TRBV13; J gene: TRBJ1-2; D gene: -; CDR3 DNA: TGTGCCAGCAGCTTGGGCCCCGGGCAGAGGGTTCGTGGCTACACCTTC; CDR3 protein: CASSLGPGQRVRGYTF
clone size: many; V gene: TRBV3-1; J gene: TRBJ1-1; D gene: -; CDR3 DNA: TGTGCCAGCAGCCAAGCGGTACGCGGAGAGCGAGGAGCTTTCTTT; CDR3 protein: CASSQAVRGERGAFF
clone size: few; V gene: TRBV19; J gene: TRBJ2-7; D gene: TRBD1; CDR3 DNA: TGTGCCAGTAGTGGAACGGGACAGGGAAACTACGAGCAGTACTTC; CDR3 protein: CASSGTGQGNYEQYF
clone size: few; V gene: TRBV6-2/TRBV6-3; J gene: TRBJ2-2; D gene: TRBD2; CDR3 DNA: TGTGCCAGCAGTTACTCGGCCCCGACTAGCGGCCTCGGCGGGGAGCTGTTTTTT; CDR3 protein: CASSYSAPTSGLGGELFF
clone size: many; V gene: TRBV5-1; J gene: TRBJ1-1; D gene: -; CDR3 DNA: TGCGCCAGCAAGGGCAGTCCCCTGAACACTGAAGCTTTCTTT; CDR3 protein: CASKGSPLNTEAFF
clone size: many; V gene: TRBV12-3/TRBV12-4; J gene: TRBJ1-1; D gene: TRBD1; CDR3 DNA: TGTGCCAGCAGGACAGGGGGTCGAATGAACACTGAAGCTTTCTTT; CDR3 protein: CASRTGGRMNTEAFF
clone size: -; V gene: TRBV2; J gene: TRBJ2-7; D gene: -; CDR3 DNA: TGTGCCAGCAGTGCGGACTCCCCCTACGAGCAGTACTTC; CDR3 protein: CASSADSPYEQYF
clone size: many; V gene: TRBV20-1; J gene: TRBJ2-1; D gene: -; CDR3 DNA: TGCAGTGCCGGACGGCCACGGGAGCAGTTCTTC; CDR3 protein: CSAGRPREQFF
clone size: -; V gene: TRBV6-2/TRBV6-3; J gene: TRBJ2-7; D gene: TRBD1; CDR3 DNA: TGTGCCAGCAGTTTCCGGGGACAGGAAGGCTACGAGCAGTACTTC; CDR3 protein: CASSFRGQEGYEQYF
clone size: many; V gene: TRBV28; J gene: TRBJ1-3; D gene: TRBD1; CDR3 DNA: TGTGCCAGCAGTTCCCCAAGGACAGGGACACCCTCTGGAAACACCATATATTTT; CDR3 protein: CASSSPRTGTPSGNTIYF